Included here is one TCR beta chain sequence, with context. This receptor's antigen is unknown. These data originate in a study of T cells expressing NK-cell markers (dated by TCRdb to 2018 to 2020). About the study as a whole: About 8 donors provided sorted CD3+CD56+NKG2C+, CD3+CD56+NKG2C- and CD3+CD56-NKG2C+ T-cell subsets, whose TCR beta-chain repertoires were profiled. Among the eight sequenced donors, only one was HCMV-seronegative, while the other seven were HCMV-seropositive. The study sequenced eight donors, all healthy volunteers chosen at random: three men and five women. Libraries were sequenced as 2 x 150 bp reads on Illumina HiSeq 2000/2500, MiSeq or NextSeq.

To determine HCMV serostatus, a commercial ELISA kit was used to detect HCMV-specific IgG in serum. Ficoll density gradient centrifugation was used to isolate peripheral blood mononuclear cells from blood. Including the terminal cysteine and phenylalanine, the CDR3 comprises 14 residues. DNA for this receptor is not on file. From the germline V gene, CDR1 is SGHRS and CDR2 is YFSETQ. This sample was sequenced with an Illumina HiSeq 2000. 5'RACE template switching, by which a universal primer site and unique molecular identifiers were added, was used to make TCR beta cDNA libraries. cDNA synthesis was primed from the TCR beta constant segment, followed by two successive PCR amplification steps. Per the original workflow: Reads were demultiplexed and grouped by UMI with MIGEC, and clonotypes were assembled and quantified with MiTCR. To remove erroneous sequences, TCR cDNA sequences were retained only when supported by two or more reads. The tcR package was used for downstream repertoire analysis, with clonotypes matched between fractions based on CDR3 nucleotide sequence plus V segment. Antigen specificity was annotated against VDJdb with VDJmatch, allowing one amino acid substitution in CDR3. TCRdb reprocessed the reads; each CDR3 protein sequence makes one entry, and DNA is unavailable. The V and J calls here are based on TCRdb, not the publication. The record for this sample contains roughly 450,000 distinct CDR3 sequences. The ten top clones hold approximately 1.5% of the sample.

Paper-wide results and their limitations: Those dominant clonotypes were again the most abundant among CD3+CD56-NKG2C+ cells in a handful of donors, at about 25-60.1%. Whether the expanded NKG2C-expressing T cell clones were specific for HCMV antigens was left unclear. For over five donors, the dominant CD3+CD56+NKG2C+ clonotypes were among the top 10 CD8+ clonotypes and accounted for roughly 1.0-8% of CD8+ T cells.

Material: blood T cells: a sorted CD56 or NKG2C T cell subset, CD4+ or CD8+ T cells, or bulk PBMC T cells (not recorded which). The sequence links TRBV5-1 to TRBJ1-1. The TCR comes from a woman aged 50 to 60 in good health. Donor details come from another sample of the same person, matched by shared clones. The CDR3 has the sequence CASSSESRNTEAFF.